This TCR beta chain appears in the sequencing data of a study of OX40 agonist ivuxolimab in advanced cancers. The germline gives CDR1 SGHVS, CDR2 FQNEAQ. J was trimmed by 7 bases and V by 5 bases; bases with no gene match: 11. The CDR3 loop spans 15 amino acids. Assay used: immunoSEQ multiplex PCR; TCRdb lists only in-frame clones, some missing. Seen here are about 19,000 clones, approximately 90% observed once, and the top ten hold less than 15%. This clone is a singleton in its sample. V and J are TRBV7-8 and TRBJ2-7, with 10 bases fitting TRBD2. Sequencing used CD4+ or CD8+ T cells sorted from blood, obtained in a trial of the OX40 agonist ivuxolimab. This receptor was identified in an adult with an advanced solid tumor such as melanoma, head and neck, liver or kidney cancer. DNA for the CDR3: TGTGCCAGCAGCCCAGAAGCGGGAGGGCCGAGGGAGCAGTACTTC. Translated, it gives CASSPEAGGPREQYF.